The 5 T cell receptor beta chains below were found in one sample sequenced in a study of patients and donors after allogeneic stem cell transplantation. TCRdb re-called the RT-PCR reads with MiXCR, one entry per CDR3 protein. Altogether some 200,000 distinct CDR3 sequences are present, around 41% being singletons, with the ten largest covering about 30%. Sequences were obtained from blood, either unsorted or a sorted T cell fraction (not recorded which). These receptors came from a human donor who was either an allogeneic HSCT recipient or a stem cell or donor lymphocyte infusion donor (not recorded which). It is not recorded whose cells these are; they may come from a transplant donor.

The chain uses TRBV20-1 and TRBJ1-2; D is perhaps TRBD1 (5 bases). The CDR3 is 14 amino acids. CDR1 DFQATT and CDR2 SNEGSKA come from the germline V gene (reference sequence). With 5 bases removed from V and 4 bases from J, the gap between germline ends came to 17 bases. The CDR3 DNA sequence: TGCAGTGCTGGGGGGTCCCGGAACTTCTATGGCTACACCTTC. Its translation: CSAGGSRNFYGYTF.

This clonotype was detected only a few times. The chain is built from TRBV12-3 or TRBV12-4 and TRBJ2-2; 7 nucleotides align to TRBD2. The J segment lost 2 bases and the V segment lost 6 bases, leaving 9 bases of the junction unmatched. This CDR3 is built from 16 residues. The DNA for the CDR3 is TGTGCCAGCAGATCCCTAGCGGTTTTAAACACCGGGGAGCTGTTTTTT. Translating gives CASRSLAVLNTGELFF.

This clonotype was seen a few times. The chain employs TRBV5-1 and TRBJ2-1; 10 bases map to TRBD1. There are 16 residues in the CDR3. Germline CDR1 reads SGHRS; CDR2 reads YFSETQ. V lost 4 bases to trimming and J lost 5 bases; unmatched junction nucleotides: 9. The CDR3 loop reads CASSKPGTGVNNEQFF. The CDR3 DNA is TGCGCCAGCAGCAAGCCCGGGACAGGGGTAAACAATGAGCAGTTCTTC. Using reference TRBV5-1 and TRBJ2-1 for the parts outside the CDR3, the full variable domain is KAGVTQTPRYLIKTRGQQVTLSCSPISGHRSVSWYQQTPGQGLQFLFEYFSETQRNKGNFPGRFSGRQFSNSRSEMNVSTLELGDSALYLCASSKPGTGVNNEQFFGPGTRLTVL.

A few counts support this clonotype. V and J are TRBV5-1 and TRBJ1-2, with D possibly TRBD1 on 5 matching bases. CDR3 length: 14 amino acids. CDR1 and CDR2 (germline): SGHRS, YFSETQ. V was cut by 4 bases and J by 7 bases, with 17 bases left in between. The CDR3 sequence is CASSTDSMVRGYTF. CDR3 nucleotide sequence: TGCGCCAGCAGCACCGACAGTATGGTTCGTGGCTACACCTTC.

The chain joins TRBV6-2 or TRBV6-3 to TRBJ2-1; no definite D call. V was shortened by 7 bases and J by 0 bases, with 13 bases between the two germline ends. From germline, CDR1 is MNHEY and CDR2 SVGEGT. This CDR3 has 15 residues. CDR3 coding DNA: TGTGCCAGCACCCATGGTATAGTCTCCTACAATGAGCAGTTCTTC. This translates into CASTHGIVSYNEQFF.